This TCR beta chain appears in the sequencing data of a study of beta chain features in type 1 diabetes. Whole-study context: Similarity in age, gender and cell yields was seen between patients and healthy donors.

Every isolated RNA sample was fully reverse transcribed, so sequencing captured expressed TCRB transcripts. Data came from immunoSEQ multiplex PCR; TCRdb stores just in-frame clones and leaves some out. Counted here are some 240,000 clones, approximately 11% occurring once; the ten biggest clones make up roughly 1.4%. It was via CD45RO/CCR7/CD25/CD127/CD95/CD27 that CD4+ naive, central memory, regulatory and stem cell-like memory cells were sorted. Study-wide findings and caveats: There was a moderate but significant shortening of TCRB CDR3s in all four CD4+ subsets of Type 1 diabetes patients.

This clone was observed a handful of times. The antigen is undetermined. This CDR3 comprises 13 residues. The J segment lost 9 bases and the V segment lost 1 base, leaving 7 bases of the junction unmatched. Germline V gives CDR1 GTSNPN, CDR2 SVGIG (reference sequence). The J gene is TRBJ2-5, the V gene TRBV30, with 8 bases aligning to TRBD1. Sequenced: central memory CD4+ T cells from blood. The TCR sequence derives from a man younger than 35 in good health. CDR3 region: CAWSGTGPGAQYF. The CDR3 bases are TGTGCCTGGAGTGGGACAGGGCCCGGGGCCCAGTACTTC.